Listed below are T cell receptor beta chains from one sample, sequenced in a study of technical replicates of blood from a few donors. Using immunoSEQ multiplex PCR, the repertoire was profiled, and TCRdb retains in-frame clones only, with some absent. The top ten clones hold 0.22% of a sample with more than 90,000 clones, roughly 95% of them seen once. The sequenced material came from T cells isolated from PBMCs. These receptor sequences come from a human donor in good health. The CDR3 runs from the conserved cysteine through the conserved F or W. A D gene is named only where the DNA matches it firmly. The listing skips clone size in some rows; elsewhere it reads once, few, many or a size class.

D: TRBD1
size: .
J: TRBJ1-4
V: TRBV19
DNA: TGTGCCAGTAGCAGGAACAGGGGCGAGAATGAAAAACTGTTTTTT
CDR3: CASSRNRGENEKLFF

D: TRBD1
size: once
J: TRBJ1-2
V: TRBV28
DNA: TGTGCCAGCAGTTTGGGGACAGGGTGGAACTATGGCTACACCTTC
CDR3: CASSLGTGWNYGYTF

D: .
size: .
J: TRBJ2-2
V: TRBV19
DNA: TGTGCCAGTAGTGTACAGACGAACACCGGGGAGCTGTTTTTT
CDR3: CASSVQTNTGELFF

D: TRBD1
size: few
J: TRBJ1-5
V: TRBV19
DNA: TGTGCCACCAGGGGGGACAATACTCATCTTAGGCCCCAGCATTTT
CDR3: CATRGDNTHLRPQHF

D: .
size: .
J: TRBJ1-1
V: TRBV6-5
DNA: TGTGCCAGCAGTTACTCTGTCAGGGTCACTGAAGCTTTCTTT
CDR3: CASSYSVRVTEAFF

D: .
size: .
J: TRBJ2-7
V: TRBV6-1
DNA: TGTGCCAGTTGGACAGCTAGAGCCTACGAGCAGTACTTC
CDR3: CASWTARAYEQYF

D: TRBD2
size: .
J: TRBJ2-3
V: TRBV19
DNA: TGTGCCAGTAGTATGCTAGCGGGAGGAACAGATACGCAGTATTTT
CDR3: CASSMLAGGTDTQYF

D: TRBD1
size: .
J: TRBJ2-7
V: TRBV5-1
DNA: TGCGCCAGCAGCCCTGGACAGGGGGCGGGGGAGCAGTACTTC
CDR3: CASSPGQGAGEQYF

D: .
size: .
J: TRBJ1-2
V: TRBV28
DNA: TGTGCCAGCAGTTCAGGGGTAAATGGCTACACCTTC
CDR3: CASSSGVNGYTF

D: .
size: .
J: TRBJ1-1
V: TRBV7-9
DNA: TGTGCCAGCAGCTTAGCTCCAGGTGAAGCTTTCTTT
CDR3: CASSLAPGEAFF

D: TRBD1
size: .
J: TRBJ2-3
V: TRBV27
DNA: TGTGCCAGCTCTGAACAGGGGTGGTCAGATACGCAGTATTTT
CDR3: CASSEQGWSDTQYF

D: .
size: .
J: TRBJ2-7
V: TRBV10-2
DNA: TGCGCCAGCAGTCTGGGCGGGATTAACGAGCAGTACTTC
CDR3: CASSLGGINEQYF

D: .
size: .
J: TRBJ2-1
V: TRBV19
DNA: TGTGCCAGTAGTATAAACAGTAACAATGAGCAGTTCTTC
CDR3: CASSINSNNEQFF

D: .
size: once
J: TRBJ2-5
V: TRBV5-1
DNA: TGCGCCAGCAGCTTGTATGGCCCCGGGGAGGAGACCCAGTACTTC
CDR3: CASSLYGPGEETQYF

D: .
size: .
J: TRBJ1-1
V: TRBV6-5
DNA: TGTGCCAGCGGCCGGGGGGGTCGGAACACTGAAGCTTTCTTT
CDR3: CASGRGGRNTEAFF

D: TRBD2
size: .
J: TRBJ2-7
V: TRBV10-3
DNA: TGTGCCATCAGTGAGTCAACTGCTCGGGGTGGGAGGGCCCTCAACGAGCAGTACTTC
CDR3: CAISESTARGGRALNEQYF

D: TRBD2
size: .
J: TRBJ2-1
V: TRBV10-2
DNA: TGCGCCAGCAGTGAGTCGGGGACTAGCGGGGGCTATGAGCAGTTCTTC
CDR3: CASSESGTSGGYEQFF

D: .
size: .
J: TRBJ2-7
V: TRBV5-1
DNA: TGCGCCAGCAGCTTGATGACTTTAAGCTCCTACGAGCAGTACTTC
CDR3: CASSLMTLSSYEQYF

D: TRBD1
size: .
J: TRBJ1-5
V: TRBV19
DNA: TGTGCCAGTACTATTGACAGGGAAGGGAGTCAGCCCCAGCATTTT
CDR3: CASTIDREGSQPQHF

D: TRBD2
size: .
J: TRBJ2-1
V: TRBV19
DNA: TGTGCCAGTAGTATCCCTGCGGGAGGAATAGGGTCCTACAATGAGCAGTTCTTC
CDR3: CASSIPAGGIGSYNEQFF

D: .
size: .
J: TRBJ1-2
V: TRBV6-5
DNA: TGTGCCAGCAGTTACTCGAGTTCAGGGAACTATGGCTACACCTTC
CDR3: CASSYSSSGNYGYTF

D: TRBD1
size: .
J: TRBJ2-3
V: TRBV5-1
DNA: TGCGCCAGCAGCCTCCGTCCTAGACAGGGGACAGATACGCAGTATTTT
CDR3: CASSLRPRQGTDTQYF

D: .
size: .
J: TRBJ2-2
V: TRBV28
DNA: TGTGTGGTGGGCGGCAGACTAAACACCGGGGAGCTGTTTTTT
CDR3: CVVGGRLNTGELFF

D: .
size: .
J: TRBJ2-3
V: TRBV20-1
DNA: TGCAGTGGGGCGAGCACAGATACGCAGTATTTT
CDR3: CSGASTDTQYF

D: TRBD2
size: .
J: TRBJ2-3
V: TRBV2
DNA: TGTGCCAGCAGTGAGCTCTCTAGCGGTAGGTCAGGTGATACGCAGTATTTT
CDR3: CASSELSSGRSGDTQYF

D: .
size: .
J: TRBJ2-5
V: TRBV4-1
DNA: TGCGCCAGCAGCCAAGATTTCCCAGGGCGAGAGACCCAGTACTTC
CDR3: CASSQDFPGRETQYF

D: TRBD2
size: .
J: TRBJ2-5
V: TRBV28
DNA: TGTGCCAGCAGTAGAGAGCGGGGGGGAAGACAGTACCAAGAGACCCAGTACTTC
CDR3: CASSRERGGRQYQETQYF

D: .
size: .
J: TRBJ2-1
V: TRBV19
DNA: TGTGCCAGTAGTATAGCGGACGGGGACAATGAGCAGTTCTTC
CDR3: CASSIADGDNEQFF

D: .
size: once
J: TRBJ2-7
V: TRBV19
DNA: TGTGCCAGTAGTCAGAGGGACTTAGGGTCCTACGAGCAGTACTTC
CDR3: CASSQRDLGSYEQYF

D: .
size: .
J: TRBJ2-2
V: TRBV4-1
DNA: TGCGCCAGCAGCCCCTACGGGGGAACCGGGGAGCTGTTTTTT
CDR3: CASSPYGGTGELFF

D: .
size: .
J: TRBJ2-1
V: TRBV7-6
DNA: TGTGCCAGCAGCTTAGCGGAGCGGGTGAGCTCCTACAATGAGCAGTTCTTC
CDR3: CASSLAERVSSYNEQFF

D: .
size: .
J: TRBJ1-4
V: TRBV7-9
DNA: TGTGCCAGCAGCTCACCGACAGCAACTAATGAAAAACTGTTTTTT
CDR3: CASSSPTATNEKLFF

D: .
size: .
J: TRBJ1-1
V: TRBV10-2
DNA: TGCGCCAGCAGACTACAAACAGGGTCCCCTGAAGCTTTCTTT
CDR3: CASRLQTGSPEAFF

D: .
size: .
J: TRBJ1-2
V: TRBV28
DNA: TGTGCCAGCAGTTCCCCGGACAGCCATGGCTACACCTTC
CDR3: CASSSPDSHGYTF

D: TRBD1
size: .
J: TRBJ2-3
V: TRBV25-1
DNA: TGTGCCAGCAGTGAACGGTACAGGGGGCTAGATACGCAGTATTTT
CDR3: CASSERYRGLDTQYF

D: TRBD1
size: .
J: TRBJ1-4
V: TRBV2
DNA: TGTGCCAGCAGTCCGGGACAGATTAATGAAAAACTGTTTTTT
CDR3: CASSPGQINEKLFF

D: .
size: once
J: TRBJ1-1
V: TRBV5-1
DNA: TGCGCCAGCCGGGACACCTTGAACACTGAAGCTTTCTTT
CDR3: CASRDTLNTEAFF

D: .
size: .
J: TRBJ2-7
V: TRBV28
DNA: TGTGCCAGCAGTTTCCAGGGAACCATAACCTACGAGCAGTACTTC
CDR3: CASSFQGTITYEQYF

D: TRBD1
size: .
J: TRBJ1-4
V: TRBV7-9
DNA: TGTGCCAGCAGCTTAGTACGTCGACAGGGAGGTGAAAAACTGTTTTTT
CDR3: CASSLVRRQGGEKLFF

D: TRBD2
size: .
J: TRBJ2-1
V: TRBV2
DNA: TGTGCCAGCAGTGAAGCCTATACTCGACTAGCGGGAGTCCATGAGCAGTTCTTC
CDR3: CASSEAYTRLAGVHEQFF

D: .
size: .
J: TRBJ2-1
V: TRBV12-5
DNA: TGTGCTAGTGGCGCGTATAGTGGGGGGGCCGGTGAGCAGTTCTTC
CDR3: CASGAYSGGAGEQFF

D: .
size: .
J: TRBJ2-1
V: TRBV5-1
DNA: TGCGCCAGCAGCGAGACAGACAATGAGCAGTTCTTC
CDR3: CASSETDNEQFF

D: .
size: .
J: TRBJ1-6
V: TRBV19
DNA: TGTGCCAGTGGAATCGGGGGGCTGGTGTCCCTCCACTTT
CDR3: CASGIGGLVSLHF

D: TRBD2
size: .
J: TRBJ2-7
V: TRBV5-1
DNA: TGCGCCAGCAGCCTCCCGGAGCGGGGGCCACCCTACGAGCAGTACTTC
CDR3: CASSLPERGPPYEQYF

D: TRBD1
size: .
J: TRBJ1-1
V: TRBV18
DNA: TGTGCCAGCTCACCCCCTAGGACAGGCAAATTGAACACTGAAGCTTTCTTT
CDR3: CASSPPRTGKLNTEAFF

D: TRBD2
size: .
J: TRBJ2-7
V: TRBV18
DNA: TGTGCCAGCTCACCAGACAGCGGGGGCCACGAGCAGTACTTC
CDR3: CASSPDSGGHEQYF

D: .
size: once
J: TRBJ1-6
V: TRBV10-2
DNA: TGCGCCTCCACCTACGCCCTCTATAATTCACCCCTCCACTTT
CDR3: CASTYALYNSPLHF

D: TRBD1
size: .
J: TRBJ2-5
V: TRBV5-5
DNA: TGTGCCAGCAGCTTAGGACAGGGAAAGCCGAAGACCCAGTACTTC
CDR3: CASSLGQGKPKTQYF

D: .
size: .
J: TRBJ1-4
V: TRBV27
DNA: TGTGCCAGCAGTTTCATCAGGACAGACGTAGAACTGTTTTTT
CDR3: CASSFIRTDVELFF

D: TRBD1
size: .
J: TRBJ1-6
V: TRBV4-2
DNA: TGTGCCAGCAGCCAAGAAGCGGGACAGGGCAATTCACCCCTCCACTTT
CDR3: CASSQEAGQGNSPLHF

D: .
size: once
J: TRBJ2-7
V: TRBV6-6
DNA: TGTGCCAGCAGTTATATTCGGGACTGGGGCTCCTACGAGCAGTACTTC
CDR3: CASSYIRDWGSYEQYF

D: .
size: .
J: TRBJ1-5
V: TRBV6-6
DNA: TGTGCCAGCAGTAACGGAGGCCTCCAGCATTTT
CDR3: CASSNGGLQHF

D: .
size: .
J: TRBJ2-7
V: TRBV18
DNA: TGTGCCAGCTCACCACCGGGACTGCGGGATTACGAGCAGTACTTC
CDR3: CASSPPGLRDYEQYF

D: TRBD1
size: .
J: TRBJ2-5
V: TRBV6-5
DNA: TGTGCCAGCAGCTCTAGGGGGCGAGAGACCCAGTACTTC
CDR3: CASSSRGRETQYF